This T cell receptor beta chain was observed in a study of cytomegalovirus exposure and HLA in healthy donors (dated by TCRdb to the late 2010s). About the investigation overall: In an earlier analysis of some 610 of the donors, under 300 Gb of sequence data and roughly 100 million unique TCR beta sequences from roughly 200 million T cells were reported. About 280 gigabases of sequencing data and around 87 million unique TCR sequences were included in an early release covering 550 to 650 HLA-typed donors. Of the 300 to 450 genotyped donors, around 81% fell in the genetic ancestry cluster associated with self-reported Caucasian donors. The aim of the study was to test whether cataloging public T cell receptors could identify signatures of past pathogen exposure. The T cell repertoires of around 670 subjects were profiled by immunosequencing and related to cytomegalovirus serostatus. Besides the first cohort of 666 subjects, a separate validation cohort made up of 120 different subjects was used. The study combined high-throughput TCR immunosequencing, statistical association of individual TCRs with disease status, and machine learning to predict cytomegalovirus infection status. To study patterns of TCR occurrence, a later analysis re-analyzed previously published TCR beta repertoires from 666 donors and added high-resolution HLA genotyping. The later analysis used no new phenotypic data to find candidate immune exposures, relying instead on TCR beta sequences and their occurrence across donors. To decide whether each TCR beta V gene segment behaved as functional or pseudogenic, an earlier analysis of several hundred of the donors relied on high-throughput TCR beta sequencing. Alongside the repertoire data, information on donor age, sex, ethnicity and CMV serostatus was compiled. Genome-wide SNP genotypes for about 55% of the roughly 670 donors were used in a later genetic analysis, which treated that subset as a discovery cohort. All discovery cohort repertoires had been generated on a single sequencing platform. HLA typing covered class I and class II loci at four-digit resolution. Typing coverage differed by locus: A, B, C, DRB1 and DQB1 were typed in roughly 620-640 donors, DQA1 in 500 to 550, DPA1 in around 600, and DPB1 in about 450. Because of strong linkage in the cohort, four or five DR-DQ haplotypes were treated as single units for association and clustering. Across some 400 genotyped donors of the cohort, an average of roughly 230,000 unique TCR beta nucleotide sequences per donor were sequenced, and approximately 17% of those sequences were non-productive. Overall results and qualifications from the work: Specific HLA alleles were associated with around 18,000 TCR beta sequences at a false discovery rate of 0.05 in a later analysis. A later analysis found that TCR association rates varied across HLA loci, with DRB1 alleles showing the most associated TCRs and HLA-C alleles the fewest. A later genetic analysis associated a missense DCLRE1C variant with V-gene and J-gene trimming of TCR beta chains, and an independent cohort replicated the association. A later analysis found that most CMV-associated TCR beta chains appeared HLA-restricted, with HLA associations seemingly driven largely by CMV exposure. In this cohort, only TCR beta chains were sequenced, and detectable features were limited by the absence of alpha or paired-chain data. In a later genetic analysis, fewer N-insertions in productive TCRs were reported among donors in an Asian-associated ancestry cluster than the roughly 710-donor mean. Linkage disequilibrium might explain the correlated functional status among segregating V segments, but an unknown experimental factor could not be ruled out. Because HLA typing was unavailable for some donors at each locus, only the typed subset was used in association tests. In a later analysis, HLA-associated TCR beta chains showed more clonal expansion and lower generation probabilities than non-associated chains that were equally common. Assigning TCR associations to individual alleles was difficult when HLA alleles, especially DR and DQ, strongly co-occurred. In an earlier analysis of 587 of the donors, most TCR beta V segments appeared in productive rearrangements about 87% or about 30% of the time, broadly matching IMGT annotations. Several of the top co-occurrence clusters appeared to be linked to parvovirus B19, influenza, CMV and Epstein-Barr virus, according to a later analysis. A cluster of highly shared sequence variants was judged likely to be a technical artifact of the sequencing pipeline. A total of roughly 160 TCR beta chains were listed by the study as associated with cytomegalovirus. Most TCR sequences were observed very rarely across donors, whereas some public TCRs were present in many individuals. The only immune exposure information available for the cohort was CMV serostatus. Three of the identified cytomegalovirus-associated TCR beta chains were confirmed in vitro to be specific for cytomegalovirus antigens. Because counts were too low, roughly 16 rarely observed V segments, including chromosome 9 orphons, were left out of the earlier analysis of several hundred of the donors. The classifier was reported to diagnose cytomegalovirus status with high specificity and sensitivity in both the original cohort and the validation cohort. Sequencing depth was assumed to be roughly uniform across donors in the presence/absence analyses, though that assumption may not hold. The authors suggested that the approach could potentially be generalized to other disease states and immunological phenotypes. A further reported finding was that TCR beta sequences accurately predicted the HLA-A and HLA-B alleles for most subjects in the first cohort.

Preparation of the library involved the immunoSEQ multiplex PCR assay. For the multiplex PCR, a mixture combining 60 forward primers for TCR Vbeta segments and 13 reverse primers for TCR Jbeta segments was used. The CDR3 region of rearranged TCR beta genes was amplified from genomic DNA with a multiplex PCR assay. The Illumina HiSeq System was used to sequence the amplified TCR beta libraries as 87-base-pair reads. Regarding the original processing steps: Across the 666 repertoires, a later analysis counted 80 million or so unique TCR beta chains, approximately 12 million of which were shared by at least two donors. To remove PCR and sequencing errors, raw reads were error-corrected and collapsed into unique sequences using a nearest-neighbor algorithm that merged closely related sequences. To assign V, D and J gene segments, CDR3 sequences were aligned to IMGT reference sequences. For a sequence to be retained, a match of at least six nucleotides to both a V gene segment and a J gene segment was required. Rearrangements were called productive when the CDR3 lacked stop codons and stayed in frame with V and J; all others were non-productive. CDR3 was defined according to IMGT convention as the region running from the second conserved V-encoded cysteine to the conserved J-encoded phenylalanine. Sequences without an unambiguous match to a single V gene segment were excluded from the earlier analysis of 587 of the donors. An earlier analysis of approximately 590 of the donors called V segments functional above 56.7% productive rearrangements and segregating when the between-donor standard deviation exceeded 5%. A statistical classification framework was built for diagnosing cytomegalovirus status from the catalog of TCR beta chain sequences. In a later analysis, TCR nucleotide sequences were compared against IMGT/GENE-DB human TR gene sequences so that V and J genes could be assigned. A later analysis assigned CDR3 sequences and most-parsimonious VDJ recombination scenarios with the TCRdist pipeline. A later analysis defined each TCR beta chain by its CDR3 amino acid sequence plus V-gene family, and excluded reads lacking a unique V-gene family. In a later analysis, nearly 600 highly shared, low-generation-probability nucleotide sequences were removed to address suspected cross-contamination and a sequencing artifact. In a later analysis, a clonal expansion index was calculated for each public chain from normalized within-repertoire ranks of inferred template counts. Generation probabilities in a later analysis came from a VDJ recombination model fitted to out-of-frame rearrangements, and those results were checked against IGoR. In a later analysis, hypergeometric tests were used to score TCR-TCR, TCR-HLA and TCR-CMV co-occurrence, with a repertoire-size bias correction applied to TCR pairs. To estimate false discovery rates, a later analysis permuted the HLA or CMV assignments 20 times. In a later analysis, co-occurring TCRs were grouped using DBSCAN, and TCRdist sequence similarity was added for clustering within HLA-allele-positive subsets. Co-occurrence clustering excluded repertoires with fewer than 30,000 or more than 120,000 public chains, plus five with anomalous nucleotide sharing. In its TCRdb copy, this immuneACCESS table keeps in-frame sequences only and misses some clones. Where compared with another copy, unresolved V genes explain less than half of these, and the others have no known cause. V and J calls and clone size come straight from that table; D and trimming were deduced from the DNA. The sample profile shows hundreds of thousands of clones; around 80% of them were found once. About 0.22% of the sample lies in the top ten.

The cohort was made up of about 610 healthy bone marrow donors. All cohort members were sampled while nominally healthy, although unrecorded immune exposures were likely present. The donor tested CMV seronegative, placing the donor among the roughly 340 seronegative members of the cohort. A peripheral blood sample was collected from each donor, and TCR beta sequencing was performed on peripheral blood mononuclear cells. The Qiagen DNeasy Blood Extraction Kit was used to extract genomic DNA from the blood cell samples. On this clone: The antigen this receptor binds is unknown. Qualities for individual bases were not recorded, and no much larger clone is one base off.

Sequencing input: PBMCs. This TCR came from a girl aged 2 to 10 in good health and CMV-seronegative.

The DNA sequence reads TGTGCCAGCAGCTTATTGGAGACAGCTGGAAACACCATATATTTT. Its protein reads: CASSLLETAGNTIYF. The rearranged chain carries TRBV7-9 and TRBJ1-3; TRBD1 is a weak D gene call, 5 bases matching. From its cysteine to its phenylalanine, the CDR3 spans 15 amino acids. Just the 45-base CDR3 DNA is kept, in frame starting at base 1. CDR1 and CDR2, per the germline V gene (reference sequence), are SEHNR and FQNEAQ. The germline ends are 10 bases apart after V is trimmed by 2 bases and J by 2 bases.